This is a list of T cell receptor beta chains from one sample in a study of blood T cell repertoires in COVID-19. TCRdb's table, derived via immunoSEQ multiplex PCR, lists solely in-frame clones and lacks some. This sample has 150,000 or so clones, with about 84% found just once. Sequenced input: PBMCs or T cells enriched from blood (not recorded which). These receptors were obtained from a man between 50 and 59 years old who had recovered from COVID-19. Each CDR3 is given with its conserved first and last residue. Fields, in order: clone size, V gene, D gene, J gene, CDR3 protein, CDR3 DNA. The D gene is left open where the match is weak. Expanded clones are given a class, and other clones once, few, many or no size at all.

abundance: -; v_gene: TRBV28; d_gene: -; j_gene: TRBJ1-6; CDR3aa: CASHNYGGVSSPLHF; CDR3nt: TGTGCCAGCCACAATTATGGGGGGGTCAGTTCACCCCTCCACTTT
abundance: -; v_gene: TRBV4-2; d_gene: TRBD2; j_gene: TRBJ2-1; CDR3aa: CASSRAGTSGYNEQFF; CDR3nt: TGTGCCAGCAGCCGCGCCGGGACTAGCGGCTACAATGAGCAGTTCTTC
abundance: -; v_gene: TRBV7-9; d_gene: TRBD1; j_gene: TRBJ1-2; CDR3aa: CASQGGNYGYTF; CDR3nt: TGTGCCAGCCAGGGGGGTAACTATGGCTACACCTTC
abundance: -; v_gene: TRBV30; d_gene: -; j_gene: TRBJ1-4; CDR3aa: CAWSVWGSKLEKLFF; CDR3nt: TGTGCCTGGAGTGTTTGGGGCAGCAAGCTTGAAAAACTGTTTTTT
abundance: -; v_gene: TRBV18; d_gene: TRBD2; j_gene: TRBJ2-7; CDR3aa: CASSPGLAPLEQYF; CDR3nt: TGTGCCAGCTCACCGGGACTAGCGCCTCTCGAGCAGTACTTC
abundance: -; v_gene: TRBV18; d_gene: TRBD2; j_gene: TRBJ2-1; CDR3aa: CASSLYKTSTATNEQFF; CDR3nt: TGTGCCAGCTCACTCTATAAGACTAGCACCGCCACTAATGAGCAGTTCTTC
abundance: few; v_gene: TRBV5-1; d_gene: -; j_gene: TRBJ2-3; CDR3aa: CASSSGLSSTDTQYF; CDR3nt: TGCGCCAGCAGCTCTGGACTTTCTAGCACAGATACGCAGTATTTT
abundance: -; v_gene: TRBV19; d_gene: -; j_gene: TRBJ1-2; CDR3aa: CASSPVLGDGYTF; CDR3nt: TGTGCCAGTAGTCCGGTTTTAGGGGATGGCTACACCTTC
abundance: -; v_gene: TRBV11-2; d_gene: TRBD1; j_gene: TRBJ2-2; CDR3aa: CASRPINLGGQGNTGELFF; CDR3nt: TGTGCCAGCAGACCAATTAACCTAGGTGGACAGGGAAACACCGGGGAGCTGTTTTTT
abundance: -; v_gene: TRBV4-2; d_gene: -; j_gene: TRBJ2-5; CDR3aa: CASSQKEGQETQYF; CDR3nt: TGTGCCAGCAGCCAAAAGGAGGGTCAAGAGACCCAGTACTTC
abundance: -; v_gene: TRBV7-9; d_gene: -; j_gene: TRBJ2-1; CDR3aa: CASSTDSREQFF; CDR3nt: TGTGCCAGCAGCACGGACAGCCGCGAGCAGTTCTTC
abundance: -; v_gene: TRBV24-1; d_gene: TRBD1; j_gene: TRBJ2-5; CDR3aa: CATSGGQGWETQYF; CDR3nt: TGTGCCACCAGTGGGGGACAGGGGTGGGAGACCCAGTACTTC
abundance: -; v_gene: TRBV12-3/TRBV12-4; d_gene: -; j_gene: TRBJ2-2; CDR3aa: CAPTGNTGELFF; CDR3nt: TGTGCCCCGACAGGGAACACCGGGGAGCTGTTTTTT
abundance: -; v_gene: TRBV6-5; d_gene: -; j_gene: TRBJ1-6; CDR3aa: CASNPDSLYNSPLHF; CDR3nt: TGTGCCAGCAATCCCGACAGTCTCTATAATTCACCCCTCCACTTT
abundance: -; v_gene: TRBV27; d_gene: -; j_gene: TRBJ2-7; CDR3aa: CASSFPGSYEQYF; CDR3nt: TGTGCCAGCAGTTTCCCCGGCTCCTACGAGCAGTACTTC
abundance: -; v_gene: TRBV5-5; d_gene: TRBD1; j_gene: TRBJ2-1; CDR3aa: CASSLTQGARSYNEQFF; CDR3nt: TGTGCCAGCAGCTTGACCCAGGGGGCCCGCTCCTACAATGAGCAGTTCTTC
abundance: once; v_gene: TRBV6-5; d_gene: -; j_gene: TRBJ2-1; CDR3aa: CASSYSSYNEQFF; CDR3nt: TGTGCCAGCAGTTATAGCTCCTACAATGAGCAGTTCTTC
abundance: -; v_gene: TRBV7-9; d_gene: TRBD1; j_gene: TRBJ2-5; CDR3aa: CASSLTSGTGDETQYF; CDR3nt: TGTGCCAGCAGCTTAACCTCCGGGACAGGGGACGAGACCCAGTACTTC